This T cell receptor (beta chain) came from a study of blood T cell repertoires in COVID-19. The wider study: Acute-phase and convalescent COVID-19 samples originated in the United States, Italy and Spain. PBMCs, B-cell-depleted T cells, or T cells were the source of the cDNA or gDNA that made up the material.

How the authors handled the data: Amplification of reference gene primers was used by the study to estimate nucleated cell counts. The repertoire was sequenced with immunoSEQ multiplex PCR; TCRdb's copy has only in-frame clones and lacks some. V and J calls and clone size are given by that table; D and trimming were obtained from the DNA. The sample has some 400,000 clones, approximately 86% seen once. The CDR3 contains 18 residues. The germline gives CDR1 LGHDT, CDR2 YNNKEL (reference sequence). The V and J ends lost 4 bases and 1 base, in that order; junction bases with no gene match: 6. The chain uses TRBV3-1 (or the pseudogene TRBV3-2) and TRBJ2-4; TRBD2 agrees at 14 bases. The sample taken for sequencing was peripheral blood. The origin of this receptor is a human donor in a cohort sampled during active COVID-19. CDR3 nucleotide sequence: TGTGCCAGCAGCCCCCGACTAGCGGGGGGGCCGGCCAAAAACATTCAGTACTTC. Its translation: CASSPRLAGGPAKNIQYF.